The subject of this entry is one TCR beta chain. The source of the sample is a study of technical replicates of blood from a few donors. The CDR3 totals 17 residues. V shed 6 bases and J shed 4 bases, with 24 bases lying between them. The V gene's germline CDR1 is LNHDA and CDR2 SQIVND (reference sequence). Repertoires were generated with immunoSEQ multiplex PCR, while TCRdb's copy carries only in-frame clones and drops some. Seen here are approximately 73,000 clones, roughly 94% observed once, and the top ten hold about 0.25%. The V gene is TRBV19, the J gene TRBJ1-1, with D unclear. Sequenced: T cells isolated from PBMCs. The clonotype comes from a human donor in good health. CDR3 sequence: CASSADEWAATSTEAFF. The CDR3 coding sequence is TGTGCCAGTAGCGCAGACGAATGGGCTGCCACTTCCACTGAAGCTTTCTTT. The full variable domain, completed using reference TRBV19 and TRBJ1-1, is DGGITQSPKYLFRKEGQNVTLSCEQNLNHDAMYWYRQDPGQGLRLIYYSQIVNDFQKGDIAEGYSVSREKKESFPLTVTSAQKNPTAFYLCASSADEWAATSTEAFFGQGTRLTVV.